Listed below are T cell receptor beta chains from one sample, sequenced in a study of early T cells in non-severe SARS-CoV-2 infection. In TCRdb, the 5' RACE reads were re-called with MiXCR into one record per CDR3 protein. This table has some 66,000 distinct CDR3 sequences, roughly 9% appearing once. The sequenced sample consisted of whole blood. These TCRs come from an adult who was a healthcare worker with PCR-confirmed SARS-CoV-2 infection or an uninfected control (not recorded which). Both conserved end residues are part of each CDR3. A D gene is named only where the DNA matches it firmly. The size field is filled for only some rows; it gives once, few, many or a size class.

len: 14; d_gene: .; v_gene: TRBV5-1; j_gene: TRBJ2-3; abundance: .; CDR3aa: CASSPSPGTDTQYF; CDR3nt: TGCGCCAGCAGCCCTTCTCCTGGCACAGATACGCAGTATTTT
len: 13; d_gene: .; v_gene: TRBV2; j_gene: TRBJ2-5; abundance: few; CDR3aa: CASSELEQETQYF; CDR3nt: TGTGCCAGCAGTGAATTGGAGCAAGAGACCCAGTACTTC
len: 15; d_gene: TRBD1; v_gene: TRBV20-1; j_gene: TRBJ1-2; abundance: few; CDR3aa: CSARGQIMSNYGYTF; CDR3nt: TGCAGTGCCCGGGGACAGATCATGTCTAACTATGGCTACACCTTC
len: 16; d_gene: TRBD2; v_gene: TRBV4-3; j_gene: TRBJ2-5; abundance: many; CDR3aa: CASSLLAGGGQETQYF; CDR3nt: TGCGCCAGCAGCCTCCTAGCGGGAGGCGGGCAGGAGACCCAGTACTTC
len: 11; d_gene: .; v_gene: TRBV29-1; j_gene: TRBJ1-2; abundance: many; CDR3aa: CSVGREGGYTF; CDR3nt: TGCAGCGTTGGGAGGGAAGGTGGCTACACCTTC
len: 15; d_gene: .; v_gene: TRBV12-3/TRBV12-4; j_gene: TRBJ2-3; abundance: few; CDR3aa: CASSLRQLYTDTQYF; CDR3nt: TGTGCCAGCAGTTTACGGCAGCTATACACAGATACGCAGTATTTT
len: 14; d_gene: .; v_gene: TRBV6-1; j_gene: TRBJ1-1; abundance: few; CDR3aa: CASSIQGENTEAFF; CDR3nt: TGTGCCAGCAGTATACAAGGGGAGAATACTGAAGCTTTCTTT
len: 14; d_gene: .; v_gene: TRBV6-6; j_gene: TRBJ1-5; abundance: many; CDR3aa: CASRAESSNQPQHF; CDR3nt: TGTGCCAGCAGGGCCGAGTCGAGCAATCAGCCCCAGCATTTT
len: 12; d_gene: .; v_gene: TRBV20-1; j_gene: TRBJ2-1; abundance: .; CDR3aa: CSASGMNNEQFF; CDR3nt: TGCAGTGCTTCCGGGATGAACAATGAGCAGTTCTTC
len: 16; d_gene: TRBD2; v_gene: TRBV7-6; j_gene: TRBJ2-3; abundance: few; CDR3aa: CASSFSGLGGGDTQYF; CDR3nt: TGTGCCAGCAGCTTCTCCGGACTAGGTGGTGGAGATACGCAGTATTTT
len: 13; d_gene: TRBD1; v_gene: TRBV11-3; j_gene: TRBJ2-2; abundance: many; CDR3aa: CASSGTVTGELFF; CDR3nt: TGTGCCAGCAGTGGGACAGTCACCGGGGAGCTGTTTTTT
len: 16; d_gene: TRBD1; v_gene: TRBV30; j_gene: TRBJ2-3; abundance: .; CDR3aa: CAWTPPETGSTDTQYF; CDR3nt: TGTGCCTGGACCCCCCCAGAGACAGGGAGCACAGATACGCAGTATTTT
len: 13; d_gene: .; v_gene: TRBV2; j_gene: TRBJ2-7; abundance: few; CDR3aa: CASETIFEYEQYF; CDR3nt: TGTGCCAGCGAGACTATTTTTGAATACGAGCAGTACTTC
len: 14; d_gene: .; v_gene: TRBV30; j_gene: TRBJ2-1; abundance: few; CDR3aa: CAQLRDSAYNEQFF; CDR3nt: TGTGCCCAACTGCGGGACTCTGCTTACAATGAGCAGTTCTTC
len: 12; d_gene: .; v_gene: TRBV5-4; j_gene: TRBJ2-7; abundance: few; CDR3aa: CASSPTGFEQYF; CDR3nt: TGTGCCAGCAGCCCGACGGGGTTCGAGCAGTACTTC
len: 14; d_gene: .; v_gene: TRBV7-3; j_gene: TRBJ1-6; abundance: few; CDR3aa: CASSRGGVSSPLHF; CDR3nt: TGTGCCAGCAGCCGCGGGGGGGTGAGTTCACCCCTCCACTTT
len: 17; d_gene: TRBD1; v_gene: TRBV18; j_gene: TRBJ1-1; abundance: few; CDR3aa: CASSAQGASLMNTEAFF; CDR3nt: TGTGCCAGCTCGGCACAGGGGGCTAGCCTGATGAACACTGAAGCTTTCTTT
len: 14; d_gene: TRBD2; v_gene: TRBV28; j_gene: TRBJ2-7; abundance: few; CDR3aa: CASRASRAGGEQYF; CDR3nt: TGTGCCAGCAGAGCCTCTCGGGCGGGAGGGGAGCAGTACTTC
len: 15; d_gene: .; v_gene: TRBV18; j_gene: TRBJ2-7; abundance: few; CDR3aa: CASSPSGESSYEQYF; CDR3nt: TGTGCCAGCTCACCGAGCGGCGAATCCTCCTACGAGCAGTACTTC
len: 13; d_gene: .; v_gene: TRBV20-1; j_gene: TRBJ2-3; abundance: .; CDR3aa: CSANWRLGDTQYF; CDR3nt: TGCAGTGCCAACTGGCGGCTCGGGGATACGCAGTATTTT
len: 17; d_gene: TRBD1; v_gene: TRBV12-5; j_gene: TRBJ2-1; abundance: .; CDR3aa: CASGSWAGTGSYNEQFF; CDR3nt: TGTGCTAGTGGTTCCTGGGCCGGGACAGGGAGCTACAATGAGCAGTTCTTC
len: 16; d_gene: TRBD2; v_gene: TRBV10-3; j_gene: TRBJ2-1; abundance: .; CDR3aa: CATTLDSGRASNEQFF; CDR3nt: TGTGCCACCACCTTAGATAGCGGGAGGGCCTCCAATGAGCAGTTCTTC
len: 14; d_gene: .; v_gene: TRBV7-2; j_gene: TRBJ2-7; abundance: many; CDR3aa: CASSLDGPAYEQYF; CDR3nt: TGTGCCAGCAGCTTAGACGGACCAGCCTACGAGCAGTACTTC
len: 15; d_gene: .; v_gene: TRBV3-1; j_gene: TRBJ2-3; abundance: .; CDR3aa: CASSQDRSSADTQYF; CDR3nt: TGTGCCAGCAGCCAAGATCGTAGCAGCGCAGATACGCAGTATTTT
len: 17; d_gene: TRBD2; v_gene: TRBV7-6; j_gene: TRBJ2-2; abundance: .; CDR3aa: CASSPRTSGSFPGELFF; CDR3nt: TGTGCCAGCAGCCCCCGGACTAGCGGGAGTTTTCCCGGGGAGCTGTTTTTT
len: 15; d_gene: .; v_gene: TRBV28; j_gene: TRBJ2-3; abundance: .; CDR3aa: CASSPYGESTDTQYF; CDR3nt: TGTGCCAGCAGCCCGTACGGGGAATCCACAGATACGCAGTATTTT
len: 18; d_gene: TRBD2; v_gene: TRBV7-9; j_gene: TRBJ2-1; abundance: few; CDR3aa: CASSSPPRRAGSYNEQFF; CDR3nt: TGTGCCAGCAGCTCCCCTCCACGACGAGCGGGATCCTACAATGAGCAGTTCTTC
len: 13; d_gene: .; v_gene: TRBV12-3/TRBV12-4; j_gene: TRBJ2-5; abundance: many; CDR3aa: CASSLLTQETQYF; CDR3nt: TGTGCCAGCAGTTTACTGACCCAAGAGACCCAGTACTTC
len: 15; d_gene: .; v_gene: TRBV11-2; j_gene: TRBJ2-7; abundance: .; CDR3aa: CASSLVPDNSYEQYF; CDR3nt: TGTGCCAGCAGCTTAGTTCCGGACAACTCCTACGAGCAGTACTTC
len: 15; d_gene: .; v_gene: TRBV27; j_gene: TRBJ1-5; abundance: few; CDR3aa: CASSLWQGSNQPQHF; CDR3nt: TGTGCCAGCAGTTTATGGCAGGGAAGCAATCAGCCCCAGCATTTT
len: 14; d_gene: .; v_gene: TRBV7-6; j_gene: TRBJ2-2; abundance: many; CDR3aa: CASSLARANGELFF; CDR3nt: TGTGCCAGCAGCTTAGCTAGAGCCAATGGGGAGCTGTTTTTT
len: 14; d_gene: .; v_gene: TRBV5-4; j_gene: TRBJ2-1; abundance: many; CDR3aa: CASSAPAGMNEQFF; CDR3nt: TGTGCCAGCAGCGCCCCCGCAGGGATGAATGAGCAGTTCTTC
len: 15; d_gene: .; v_gene: TRBV7-2; j_gene: TRBJ2-5; abundance: few; CDR3aa: CASSPNRGGAETQYF; CDR3nt: TGTGCCAGCAGCCCGAACAGGGGAGGGGCAGAGACCCAGTACTTC
len: 17; d_gene: .; v_gene: TRBV9; j_gene: TRBJ1-3; abundance: few; CDR3aa: CASSVGPQGFSGNTIYF; CDR3nt: TGTGCCAGCAGCGTAGGACCGCAGGGGTTTTCTGGAAACACCATATATTTT
len: 15; d_gene: .; v_gene: TRBV28; j_gene: TRBJ2-3; abundance: few; CDR3aa: CASSPPGDTTDTQYF; CDR3nt: TGTGCCAGCAGCCCTCCTGGCGACACCACAGATACGCAGTATTTT
len: 15; d_gene: .; v_gene: TRBV3-1; j_gene: TRBJ1-3; abundance: .; CDR3aa: CASSPAGDSGNTIYF; CDR3nt: TGTGCCAGCAGCCCCGCAGGGGACTCTGGAAACACCATATATTTT
len: 14; d_gene: .; v_gene: TRBV12-3/TRBV12-4; j_gene: TRBJ2-4; abundance: many; CDR3aa: CASSLRQYEPFRYF; CDR3nt: TGTGCCAGCAGTTTGCGACAGTATGAGCCGTTTCGGTACTTC
len: 18; d_gene: TRBD2; v_gene: TRBV28; j_gene: TRBJ2-4; abundance: many; CDR3aa: CASSLTRTSGRRLDIQYF; CDR3nt: TGTGCCAGCAGTTTAACTCGGACTAGCGGGAGGAGATTGGACATTCAGTACTTC
len: 13; d_gene: .; v_gene: TRBV4-2; j_gene: TRBJ2-5; abundance: .; CDR3aa: CASSHRGEETQYF; CDR3nt: TGTGCCAGCAGCCACAGAGGTGAAGAGACCCAGTACTTC
len: 18; d_gene: .; v_gene: TRBV6-6; j_gene: TRBJ1-2; abundance: .; CDR3aa: CASSYSGNLAPRKNGYTF; CDR3nt: TGTGCCAGCAGTTACTCTGGAAATCTGGCCCCTCGAAAGAATGGCTACACCTTC
len: 15; d_gene: TRBD2; v_gene: TRBV30; j_gene: TRBJ2-5; abundance: once; CDR3aa: CAWSEGGGRRETQYF; CDR3nt: TGTGCCTGGAGTGAAGGTGGCGGGAGGAGGGAGACCCAGTACTTC
len: 16; d_gene: TRBD2; v_gene: TRBV28; j_gene: TRBJ2-1; abundance: many; CDR3aa: CASTTILAGEANEQFF; CDR3nt: TGTGCCAGCACCACGATACTAGCGGGAGAGGCGAATGAGCAGTTCTTC
len: 15; d_gene: TRBD2; v_gene: TRBV20-1; j_gene: TRBJ2-3; abundance: .; CDR3aa: CSAPPPGLVLDTQYF; CDR3nt: TGCAGTGCTCCCCCCCCGGGACTAGTGTTAGATACGCAGTATTTT
len: 14; d_gene: .; v_gene: TRBV20-1; j_gene: TRBJ2-7; abundance: many; CDR3aa: CSAKPGQGTYEQYF; CDR3nt: TGCAGTGCTAAACCGGGACAAGGAACCTACGAGCAGTACTTC
len: 15; d_gene: TRBD2; v_gene: TRBV7-8; j_gene: TRBJ2-3; abundance: few; CDR3aa: CASSRTGGITDTQYF; CDR3nt: TGTGCCAGCAGCCGCACGGGGGGAATCACAGATACGCAGTATTTT
len: 20; d_gene: TRBD1; v_gene: TRBV6-6; j_gene: TRBJ2-1; abundance: few; CDR3aa: CASSLAGDRELDLSYNEQFF; CDR3nt: TGTGCCAGCAGTCTCGCCGGGGACAGGGAGCTTGATTTATCCTACAATGAGCAGTTCTTC